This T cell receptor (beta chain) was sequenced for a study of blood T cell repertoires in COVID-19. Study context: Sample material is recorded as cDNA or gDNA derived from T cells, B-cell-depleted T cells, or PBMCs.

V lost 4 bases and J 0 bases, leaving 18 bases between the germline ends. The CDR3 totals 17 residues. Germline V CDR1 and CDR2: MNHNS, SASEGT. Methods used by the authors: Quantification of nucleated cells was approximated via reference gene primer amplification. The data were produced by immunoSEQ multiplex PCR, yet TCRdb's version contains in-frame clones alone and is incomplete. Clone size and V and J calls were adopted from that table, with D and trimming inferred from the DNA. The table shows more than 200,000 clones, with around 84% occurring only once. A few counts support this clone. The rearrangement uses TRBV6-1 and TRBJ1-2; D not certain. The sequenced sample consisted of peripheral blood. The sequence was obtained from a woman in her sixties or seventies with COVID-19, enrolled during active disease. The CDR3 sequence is CASSAWIAGGTNYGYTF. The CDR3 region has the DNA TGTGCCAGCAGTGCCTGGATAGCGGGAGGGACTAACTATGGCTACACCTTC.